This T cell receptor (beta chain) was sequenced in a study of cytomegalovirus exposure and HLA in healthy donors. Comments on this clone: A junction end diverges from the germline sequence, so it may reflect a read error.

PCR was performed using 60 Vbeta and 13 Jbeta primers. Assay: immunoSEQ multiplex PCR; the TCRdb copy retains only in-frame clones and omits some. This repertoire shows nearly 95,000 clones, roughly 79% found once; its top ten account for roughly 3.8%. The germline V gene has CDR1 LNHNV and CDR2 YYDKDF (reference sequence). CDR3 length equals 15 residues. Sample: PBMCs. This clonotype originated in a woman in her forties in good health and CMV-seronegative. The chain employs TRBV15 and TRBJ1-5, with D perhaps matching TRBD1 (5 bases). CDR3 amino acids: CATSRWAGRAQPQNF. CDR3 sequence (DNA): TGTGCCACCAGCAGATGGGCAGGGAGGGCTCAGCCCCAGAATTTT.